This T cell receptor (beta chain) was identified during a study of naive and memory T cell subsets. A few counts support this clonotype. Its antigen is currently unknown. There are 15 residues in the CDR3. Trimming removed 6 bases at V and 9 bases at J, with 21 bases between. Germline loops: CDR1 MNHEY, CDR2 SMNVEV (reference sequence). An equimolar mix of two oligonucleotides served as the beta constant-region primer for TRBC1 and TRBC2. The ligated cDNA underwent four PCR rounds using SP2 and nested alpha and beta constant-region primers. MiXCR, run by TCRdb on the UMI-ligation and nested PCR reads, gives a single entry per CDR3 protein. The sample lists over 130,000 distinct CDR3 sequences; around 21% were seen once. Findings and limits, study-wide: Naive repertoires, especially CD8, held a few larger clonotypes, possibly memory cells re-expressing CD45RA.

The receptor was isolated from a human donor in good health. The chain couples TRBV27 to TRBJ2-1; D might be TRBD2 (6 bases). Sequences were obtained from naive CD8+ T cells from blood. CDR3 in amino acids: CASSGTEGSVSEQFF. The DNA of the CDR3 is TGTGCCAGCAGCGGGACTGAAGGATCGGTGAGTGAGCAGTTCTTC.